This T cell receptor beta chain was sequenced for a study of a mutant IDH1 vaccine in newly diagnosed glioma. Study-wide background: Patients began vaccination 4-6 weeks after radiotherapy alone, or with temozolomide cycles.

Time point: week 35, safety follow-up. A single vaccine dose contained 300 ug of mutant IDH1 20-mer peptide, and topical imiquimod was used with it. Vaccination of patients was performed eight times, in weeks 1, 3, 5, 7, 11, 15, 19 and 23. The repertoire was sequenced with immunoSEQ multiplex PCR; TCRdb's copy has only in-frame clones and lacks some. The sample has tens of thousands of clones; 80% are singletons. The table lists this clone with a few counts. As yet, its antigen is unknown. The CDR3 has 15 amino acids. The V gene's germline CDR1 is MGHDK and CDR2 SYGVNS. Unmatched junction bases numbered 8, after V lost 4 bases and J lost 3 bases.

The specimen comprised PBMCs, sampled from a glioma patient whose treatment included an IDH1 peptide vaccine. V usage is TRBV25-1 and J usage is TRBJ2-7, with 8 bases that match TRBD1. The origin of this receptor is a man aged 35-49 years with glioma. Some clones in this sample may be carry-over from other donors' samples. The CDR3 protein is CASSAYNRGIYEQYF. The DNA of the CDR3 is TGTGCCAGCAGTGCCTATAACAGGGGGATCTACGAGCAGTACTTC.